What follows is one T cell receptor beta chain and its context. This clone was observed a single time. Its specific antigen is unknown. Base qualities were left out, and no much larger clone turns up one base away. This entry is derived from a study of T cell responses to AZD1222 COVID-19 vaccine (dated by TCRdb to the early 2020s). About the investigation overall: AZD1222 recipients with second doses at about 4 weeks or about 12 weeks were pooled, because spike-specific TCR depth and breadth did not differ between schedules. Trial participants were enrolled by age into subgroups of 18-55, 56-69 and 70-plus years, and around 150, 29 and 61 TCR-sequenced participants, respectively, were included in these subgroups. A total of about 250 trial participants underwent TCR sequencing, of whom roughly 210 had received two doses of AZD1222 and around 25 had received two doses of the MenACWY control vaccine.

The germline V gene gives CDR1 as SGHRS and CDR2 as YFSETQ. The junction shows trimming of 6 bases on V and 6 bases on J, plus 22 bases between the germline ends. Counted from cysteine to phenylalanine, this CDR3 has 15 amino acids. Only the CDR3 DNA stays, 45 bases, in frame from base 1. The CDR3 regions of human TCRbeta chains were subjected to immunosequencing. As for how the authors treated the data: TCRs in the repertoires were matched against a reference library of SARS-CoV-2-specific TCRs that had been generated with the MIRA antigen-specificity platform. Breadth meant the fraction of unique TCRs that were SARS-CoV-2-associated, whereas depth meant the fraction of total T cells that were SARS-CoV-2-associated. Using the MIRA data, each spike-specific TCR was assigned both to the spike region to which the TCR was reactive and to a CD4 or CD8 class. Log10-transformed breadth and depth values were compared by one-way ANOVA with Sidak's multiple comparisons tests. Not all clones reach the TCRdb copy of this immuneACCESS table, which keeps in-frame sequences only. Checked studies attribute under half of the gap to unresolved V genes and leave the rest unexplained. V and J calls plus clone size are reproduced from that table; the DNA served to infer D and trimming. The sample records about 57,000 clones, 85% of which are singletons. 15% to 20% of the sample rests with the top ten.

Results and caveats for the whole study, not just this receptor: The whole spike protein was spanned by vaccine-associated CD4 TCRs, and dominant responses were seen in regions 160-218 and 743-854. Because no day 14 peak-response samples were available, repertoires were characterized only after the peak T cell response. Most participants were white British and females outnumbered males, and the authors suggested that clonal diversity may have been underestimated. Only five to seven AZD1222 recipients were SARS-CoV-2 seropositive at baseline, limiting conclusions about previously exposed vaccinees. The 56-69-year group was small, and its depth increase did not reach significance, likely because of low power. Reportedly, almost half of the unique spike-specific TCRs recognized epitopes lying outside the regions that are mutated in the B.1.351 and B.1.1.7 variants. A significant rise in spike-specific TCR breadth and depth was observed after two AZD1222 doses relative to day 0 and relative to MenACWY recipients.

This sample's time point label indicates: baseline before first vaccination. Vaccinee samples came from UK trials COV001 and COV002, including a single-blind randomized controlled phase 2/3 trial of AZD1222 (ChAdOx1 nCoV-19) in healthy adults. For TCRbeta chain sequencing, PBMC samples from trial participants were taken at day 0 and at day 28 after the second dose. The clonotype comes from an adult in good health. In this chain, TRBV5-1 is recombined with TRBJ2-7; the best D guess is TRBD1, with 5 bases matching. Here the sequenced sample was peripheral blood, taken on day 0 of AZD1222 vaccination. The nucleotide sequence reads as follows: TGCGCCAGCACATGGGGTGGACAAGGGTCCCTCGAGCAGTACTTC. It specifies CASTWGGQGSLEQYF.